This is a list of T cell receptor beta chains from one sample in a study of blood T cell repertoires in COVID-19. Sequenced by immunoSEQ multiplex PCR; TCRdb stores in-frame clones only, minus some. The sample records 150,000 or so clones, approximately 80% being singletons. The source material was PBMCs or T cells enriched from blood (not recorded which). The receptor source for this set is a woman aged 60 to 75 who had recovered from COVID-19. CDR3s include the opening cysteine and the closing phenylalanine or tryptophan. A D gene is named only where the DNA matches it firmly. Some rows mark clone size as missing; the rest say once, few, many or name a class of expanded clone.

D gene,V gene,clone size,J gene,CDR3 protein,CDR3 DNA
TRBD2,TRBV7-2,NA,TRBJ2-1,CASTPLSGGGNEQFF,TGTGCCAGCACCCCTTTGAGCGGGGGGGGGAATGAGCAGTTCTTC
NA,TRBV19,once,TRBJ1-5,CASSIGRGNQPQHF,TGTGCCAGTAGTATCGGGAGGGGCAATCAGCCCCAGCATTTT
NA,TRBV9,NA,TRBJ1-1,CASSEGLRTEAFF,TGTGCCAGCAGCGAGGGGCTGAGGACTGAAGCTTTCTTT
TRBD1,TRBV5-5,NA,TRBJ1-1,CASAAGGFRTEAFF,TGTGCCTCCGCCGCAGGGGGCTTTAGGACTGAAGCTTTCTTT
NA,TRBV6-5,NA,TRBJ2-7,CATLRTSYEQYF,TGTGCCACCCTCCGGACTTCCTACGAGCAGTACTTC
TRBD1,TRBV9,NA,TRBJ2-7,CASSVGTGGTYEQYF,TGTGCCAGCAGCGTCGGGACAGGGGGTACCTACGAGCAGTACTTC
TRBD1,TRBV6-5,NA,TRBJ1-3,CASRGTGGNTIYF,TGTGCCAGCAGAGGGACAGGAGGAAACACCATATATTTT
TRBD2,TRBV6-4,NA,TRBJ2-1,CASSVAGGYNEQFF,TGTGCCAGCAGTGTAGCGGGAGGCTACAATGAGCAGTTCTTC
NA,TRBV7-9,NA,TRBJ2-7,CASSPTYEQYF,TGTGCCAGCAGCCCTACCTACGAGCAGTACTTC
NA,TRBV5-1,NA,TRBJ1-1,CASSTGTPGPEAFF,TGCGCCAGCAGCACCGGGACACCTGGCCCTGAAGCTTTCTTT
TRBD2,TRBV6-5,NA,TRBJ2-7,CASSYSLGLAYEQYF,TGTGCCAGCAGTTACTCGTTGGGACTAGCCTACGAGCAGTACTTC
NA,TRBV11-2,NA,TRBJ2-2,CASSQQGFTGELFF,TGTGCCAGCAGCCAGCAGGGTTTCACCGGGGAGCTGTTTTTT
NA,TRBV9,NA,TRBJ2-4,CASSPGLAKNIQYF,TGTGCCAGCAGCCCCGGACTAGCCAAAAACATTCAGTACTTC
TRBD2,TRBV5-1,NA,TRBJ2-3,CASLIDPGLSTGAQYF,TGCGCCAGCCTAATAGACCCGGGACTAAGCACGGGTGCGCAGTATTTT
TRBD2,TRBV9,NA,TRBJ2-3,CASSPGLAAGTNTQYF,TGTGCCAGCAGCCCGGGACTAGCGGCCGGGACGAATACGCAGTATTTT
TRBD1,TRBV2,NA,TRBJ1-2,CASSDGRQGANYGYTF,TGTGCCAGCAGTGATGGCCGACAGGGAGCTAACTATGGCTACACCTTC
NA,TRBV19,once,TRBJ1-1,CASSIGGWTEAFF,TGTGCCAGTAGTATAGGAGGGTGGACTGAAGCTTTCTTT
NA,TRBV13,NA,TRBJ2-4,CASSGGVGLKNIQYF,TGTGCCAGCAGCGGGGGCGTTGGGCTTAAAAACATTCAGTACTTC
NA,TRBV13,NA,TRBJ2-4,CASSLVPGRRDLAKNIQYF,TGTGCCAGCAGCTTAGTCCCGGGACGGAGGGATCTAGCCAAAAACATTCAGTACTTC
TRBD2,TRBV10-3,NA,TRBJ2-7,CAISESNGGRTGW,TGTGCCATCAGTGAGTCGAACGGCGGGAGGACCGGGTGG
TRBD1,TRBV10-2,NA,TRBJ1-1,CASSKARTGGRHTEAFF,TGCGCCAGCAGCAAGGCCCGGACAGGGGGCAGGCACACTGAAGCTTTCTTT
NA,TRBV10-3,NA,TRBJ1-6,CAISELQSSPLHF,TGTGCCATCAGTGAGTTACAGAGCTCACCCCTCCACTTT
NA,TRBV6-5,NA,TRBJ1-2,CASSRAAAGGYTF,TGTGCCAGCAGCCGCGCCGCGGCCGGGGGCTACACCTTC
TRBD2,TRBV2,NA,TRBJ2-3,CASSPSGGTSQYF,TGTGCCAGCAGTCCCAGCGGGGGGACCTCGCAGTATTTT
TRBD1,TRBV2,NA,TRBJ2-3,CASSAQGARGTQYF,TGTGCCAGCAGTGCACAGGGGGCAAGGGGTACGCAGTATTTT
TRBD1,TRBV9,NA,TRBJ1-3,CASSLGTARNTIYF,TGTGCCAGCAGCCTGGGGACAGCTCGAAACACCATATATTTT
TRBD1,TRBV19,NA,TRBJ1-2,CASRLQGAGLDGYTF,TGTGCCAGTAGGCTACAGGGGGCCGGCCTTGATGGCTACACCTTC
TRBD1,TRBV10-1,NA,TRBJ1-2,CASLGTGYSGYTF,TGCGCCAGCCTCGGGACAGGGTACTCTGGCTACACCTTC
TRBD1,TRBV5-6,NA,TRBJ2-7,CASSLQGPLNEQYF,TGTGCCAGCAGCCTACAGGGGCCCCTCAACGAGCAGTACTTC
NA,TRBV25-1,NA,TRBJ2-1,CASSTSSSYNEQFF,TGTGCCAGCAGTACCTCGAGCTCCTACAATGAGCAGTTCTTC
NA,TRBV28,NA,TRBJ1-1,CASSLLGEAFF,TGTGCCAGCAGCTTGCTCGGTGAAGCTTTCTTT
TRBD2,TRBV5-1,NA,TRBJ2-1,CASSLRPIAGGFSYNEQFF,TGCGCCAGCAGTTTGAGACCGATAGCGGGGGGGTTCTCCTACAATGAGCAGTTCTTC
NA,TRBV6-5,NA,TRBJ1-1,CASSYEAVGNTEAFF,TGTGCCAGCAGTTACGAGGCAGTAGGGAACACTGAAGCTTTCTTT
NA,TRBV30,once,TRBJ2-2,CAWSITGELFF,TGTGCCTGGAGTATCACAGGGGAGCTGTTTTTT
NA,TRBV5-1,NA,TRBJ1-6,CASSWAGDSPLHF,TGCGCCAGCAGCTGGGCTGGCGATTCACCCCTCCACTTT
NA,TRBV12-3/TRBV12-4,NA,TRBJ2-5,CASARLVRETQYF,TGTGCCAGCGCCAGACTAGTAAGGGAGACCCAGTACTTC
NA,TRBV28,NA,TRBJ2-3,CASSSFGADTQYF,TGTGCCAGCAGTTCGTTCGGGGCAGATACGCAGTATTTT
NA,TRBV19,NA,TRBJ1-1,CASSIQGGRTEAFF,TGTGCCAGTAGTATACAGGGAGGTCGCACTGAAGCTTTCTTT
TRBD1,TRBV7-6,NA,TRBJ1-1,CASSLARDRGNTEAFF,TGTGCCAGCAGCTTAGCCAGGGACAGGGGGAACACTGAAGCTTTCTTT
NA,TRBV24-1,NA,TRBJ1-4,CATGEGLFF,TGTGCCACCGGGGAGGGGCTGTTTTTT
NA,TRBV24-1,few,TRBJ2-3,CATREELTDTQYF,TGTGCCACCAGAGAGGAGCTCACAGATACGCAGTATTTT
TRBD2,TRBV4-1,NA,TRBJ2-1,CASSQSAGTSGFF,TGCGCCAGCAGCCAATCGGCCGGGACTAGTGGATTCTTC
TRBD1,TRBV12-3/TRBV12-4,once,TRBJ1-2,CASSNRGPGYTF,TGTGCCAGCAGTAACAGGGGGCCCGGCTACACCTTC
NA,TRBV5-1,NA,TRBJ1-5,CASSPIGATGPQHF,TGCGCCAGCAGCCCCATTGGGGCCACAGGCCCCCAGCATTTT
NA,TRBV18,NA,TRBJ1-1,CASSPSLQGNTEAFF,TGTGCCAGCTCACCATCTTTACAGGGGAACACTGAAGCTTTCTTT
NA,TRBV19,NA,TRBJ1-2,CASRKEGEGYTF,TGTGCCAGTAGAAAGGAGGGCGAAGGCTACACCTTC
NA,TRBV14,NA,TRBJ2-5,CASSKGTSLRETQYF,TGTGCCAGCAGCAAAGGCACCTCCCTGAGGGAGACCCAGTACTTC
TRBD2,TRBV19,NA,TRBJ2-7,CASSRGGDPGGEQYF,TGTGCCAGTAGTCGGGGAGGGGACCCGGGCGGCGAGCAGTACTTC
NA,TRBV9,NA,TRBJ2-5,CASSATRGQETQYF,TGTGCCAGCAGCGCTACCCGGGGCCAAGAGACCCAGTACTTC
NA,TRBV5-1,NA,TRBJ1-4,CASSFYSATNEKLFF,TGCGCCAGCAGCTTCTATTCCGCAACTAATGAAAAACTGTTTTTT
NA,TRBV7-8,NA,TRBJ2-7,CASSLAGRTYEQYF,TGTGCCAGCAGCTTGGCGGGGAGGACCTACGAGCAGTACTTC
NA,TRBV25-1,NA,TRBJ2-7,CASQGTADYEQYF,TGTGCCAGTCAGGGGACGGCAGACTACGAGCAGTACTTC
NA,TRBV7-9,NA,TRBJ1-6,CASSLDRTENNSPLHF,TGTGCCAGCAGCTTAGACCGTACAGAAAATAATTCACCCCTCCACTTT
NA,TRBV2,NA,TRBJ2-3,CASGRLVRNTDTQYF,TGTGCCAGCGGCCGACTAGTTAGAAACACAGATACGCAGTATTTT
TRBD1,TRBV5-1,NA,TRBJ1-4,CASTPGQGNEKLFF,TGCGCCAGCACACCGGGACAGGGGAATGAAAAACTGTTTTTT
TRBD1,TRBV30,NA,TRBJ1-2,CAWSVQGAIYGYTF,TGTGCCTGGAGTGTTCAGGGGGCCATCTATGGCTACACCTTC